The clone carrying this T cell receptor (beta chain) was detected a few times. Its antigen is unidentified. This sample stems from a study of T-cell memory formation after mild COVID-19. Barcoded TCR alpha and TCR beta cDNA libraries with UMIs came from 5'RACE using constant-segment primers. TCRdb fed the 5' RACE reads into MiXCR, producing one record per CDR3 protein. The table has 560,000 or so distinct CDR3 sequences, 17% seen once. Findings of the study overall: From day 15 to 85, contracting clones were balanced between CD4 and CD8, whereas later expanders leaned toward CD4+. For contracting clones, CD4+ ones sat mainly in CM and EM, CD8+ in EMRA.

CDR3 size: 16 residues. V shed 1 base and J shed 0 bases, with 12 bases lying between them. Germline lookup yields CDR1 SGHVS and CDR2 FNYEAQ. Input material: PBMCs or a T cell subset sorted from them (not recorded which). The receptor's source is an adult woman who had mild COVID-19 (a few samples of this study predate the infection). Cell type and time point are not known. This sequence joins TRBV7-6 and TRBJ1-1; D gene ambiguous. As DNA, the CDR3 is TGTGCCAGCAGCTTAGAAACCGCAGGCATGAACACTGAAGCTTTCTTT. As protein: CASSLETAGMNTEAFF.